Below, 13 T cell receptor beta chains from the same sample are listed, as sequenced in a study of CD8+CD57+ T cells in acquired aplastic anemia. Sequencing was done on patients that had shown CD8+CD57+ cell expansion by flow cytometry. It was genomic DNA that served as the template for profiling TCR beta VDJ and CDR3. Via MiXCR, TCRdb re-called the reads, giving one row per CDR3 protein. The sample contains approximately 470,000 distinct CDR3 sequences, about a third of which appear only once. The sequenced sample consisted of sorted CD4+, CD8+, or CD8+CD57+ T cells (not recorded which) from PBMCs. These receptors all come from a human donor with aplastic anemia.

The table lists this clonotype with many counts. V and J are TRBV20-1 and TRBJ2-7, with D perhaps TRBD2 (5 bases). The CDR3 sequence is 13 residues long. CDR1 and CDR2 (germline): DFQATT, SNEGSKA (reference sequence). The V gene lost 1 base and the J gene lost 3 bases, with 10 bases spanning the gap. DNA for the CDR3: TGCAGTGCTAGAGTGTTACTAGTCTACGAGCAGTACTTC. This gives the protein CSARVLLVYEQYF.

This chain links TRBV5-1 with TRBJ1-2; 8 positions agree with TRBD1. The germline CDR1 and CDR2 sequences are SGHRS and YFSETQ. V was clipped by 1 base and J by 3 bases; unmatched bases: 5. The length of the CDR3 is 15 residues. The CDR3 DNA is TGCGCCAGCAGCTTGACCCAGGGGGCGGACTATGGCTACACCTTC. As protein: CASSLTQGADYGYTF.

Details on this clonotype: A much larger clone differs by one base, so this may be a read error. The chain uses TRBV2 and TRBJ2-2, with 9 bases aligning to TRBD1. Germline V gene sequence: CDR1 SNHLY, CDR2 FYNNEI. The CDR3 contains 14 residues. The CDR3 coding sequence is TGTACCAGCAGTCTGGACAGGGGTTCCGGGGAGCTGTTTTTT. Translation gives CTSSLDRGSGELFF. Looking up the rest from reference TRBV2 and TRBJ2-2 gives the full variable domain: EPEVTQTPSHQVTQMGQEVILRCVPISNHLYFYWYRQILGQKVEFLVSFYNNEISEKSEIFDDQFSVERPDGSNFTLKIRSTKLEDSAMYFCTSSLDRGSGELFFGEGSRLTVL.

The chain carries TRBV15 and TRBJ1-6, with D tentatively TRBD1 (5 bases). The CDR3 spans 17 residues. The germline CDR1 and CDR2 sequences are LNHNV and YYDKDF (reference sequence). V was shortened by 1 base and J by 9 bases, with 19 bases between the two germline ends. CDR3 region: CATSRGSIKGMSSPLHF. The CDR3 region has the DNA TGTGCCACCAGCAGAGGATCAATAAAGGGGATGTCTTCACCCCTCCACTTT.

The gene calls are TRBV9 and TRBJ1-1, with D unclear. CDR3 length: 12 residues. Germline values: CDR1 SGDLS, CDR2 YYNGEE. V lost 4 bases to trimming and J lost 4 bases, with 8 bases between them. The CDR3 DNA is TGTGCCAGCAGCAAGGGTAGCACTGAAGCTTTCTTT. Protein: CASSKGSTEAFF.

The CDR3 DNA reads as TGTGCCAGTAGTATAGACAACAGGGGGGCCTATGGCTACACCTTC. This gives the protein CASSIDNRGAYGYTF. This chain joins TRBV19 and TRBJ1-2; 8 nucleotides match TRBD1. V shed 0 bases and J 4 bases; nucleotides not matched to a gene: 4. The germline CDR1 and CDR2 sequences are LNHDA and SQIVND (reference sequence). This CDR3 contains 15 residues.

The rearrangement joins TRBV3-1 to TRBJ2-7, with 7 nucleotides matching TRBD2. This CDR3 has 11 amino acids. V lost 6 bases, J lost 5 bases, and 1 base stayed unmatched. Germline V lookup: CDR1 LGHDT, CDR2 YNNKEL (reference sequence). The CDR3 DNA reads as TGTGCCAGCAGGCTAGCGGACGAGCAGTACTTC. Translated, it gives CASRLADEQYF.

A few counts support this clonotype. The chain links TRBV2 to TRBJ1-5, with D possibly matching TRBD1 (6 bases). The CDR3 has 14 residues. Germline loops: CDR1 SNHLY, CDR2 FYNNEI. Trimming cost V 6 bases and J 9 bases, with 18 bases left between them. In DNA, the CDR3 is TGTGCCAGCAGCGGAACAGGGTGGGTGGCGCCCCAGCATTTT. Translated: CASSGTGWVAPQHF.

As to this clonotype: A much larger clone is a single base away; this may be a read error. CDR3 residues: CASGWGGQETQYF. The CDR3 DNA is TGTGCCAGCGGCTGGGGGGGCCAAGAGACCCAGTACTTC. This sequence joins TRBV7-9 and TRBJ2-5, with 7 nucleotides matching TRBD2. The CDR3 has 13 amino acids. Germline CDR1 reads SEHNR; CDR2 reads FQNEAQ (reference sequence). After removal of 8 bases from V and 1 base from J, the junction contained 4 bases not matched to a gene.

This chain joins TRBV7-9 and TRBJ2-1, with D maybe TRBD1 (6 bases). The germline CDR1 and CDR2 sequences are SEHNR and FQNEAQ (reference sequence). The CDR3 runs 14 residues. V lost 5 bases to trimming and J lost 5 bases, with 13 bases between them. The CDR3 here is CASSPLGGDNEQFF. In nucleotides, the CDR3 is TGTGCCAGCAGCCCCCTAGGGGGTGACAATGAGCAGTTCTTC.

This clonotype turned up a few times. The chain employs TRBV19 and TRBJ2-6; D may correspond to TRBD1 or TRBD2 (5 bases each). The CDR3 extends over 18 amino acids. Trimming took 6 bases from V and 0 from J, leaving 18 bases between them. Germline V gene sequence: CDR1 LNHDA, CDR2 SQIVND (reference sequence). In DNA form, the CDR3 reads TGTGCCAGTAGAACATTGGGGACGGCCTCCTCTGGGGCCAACGTCCTGACTTTC. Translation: CASRTLGTASSGANVLTF.

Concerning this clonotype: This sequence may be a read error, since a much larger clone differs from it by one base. This CDR3 is CASSLVSPDQPQHF. In DNA form, the CDR3 reads TGTGCCAGCAGCTTAGTATCCCCCGATCAGCCCCAGCATTTT. This chain links TRBV7-8 with TRBJ1-5, with D unclear. The V gene's germline CDR1 is SGHVS and CDR2 FQNEAQ. This CDR3 spans 14 amino acids. Trimming removed 1 base at V and 5 bases at J, with 9 bases between.

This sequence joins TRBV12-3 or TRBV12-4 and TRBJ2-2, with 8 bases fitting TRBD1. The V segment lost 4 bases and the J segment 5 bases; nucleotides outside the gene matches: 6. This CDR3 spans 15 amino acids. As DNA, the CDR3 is TGTGCCAGCAGTTCCTCTCGACAGGGGACCGGGGAGCTGTTTTTT. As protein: CASSSSRQGTGELFF.